The T cell receptor beta chain under discussion was sequenced for a study of identical twins. Germline CDR1 SGHAT, CDR2 FQNNGV. Trimming stripped 0 bases from V and 3 bases from J, with 27 bases between. The CDR3 runs to 21 residues. Study-level points and caveats: Twin pairs had excess sharing that was weaker in beta out-of-frame sequences. Cross-sectional statistics, not tracking of the same donors, supported the conclusions.

Only a few counts were recorded for this clonotype. Its target is unknown. A template switching step contributed a universal primer site, while unique molecular identifiers were present in the cDNA. TCRdb redid the calling of the 5' RACE reads with MiXCR, one entry per CDR3 protein. The sample has 350,000 to 600,000 distinct CDR3 sequences, about 14% seen once. Every one of the donors was a healthy Caucasian. These data also formed part of another study, on yellow fever vaccine responses in identical twins.

The rearrangement uses TRBV11-2 and TRBJ2-1; possible D gene TRBD2, 7 bases. The receptor was derived from a woman younger than 30 in good health. Sequences were obtained from CD4+ T cells sorted from blood. CDR3 sequence reads: CASSLDRRGGLALLHYNEQFF. In DNA, the CDR3 is TGTGCCAGCAGCTTAGATCGGAGGGGGGGACTCGCCTTACTCCACTACAATGAGCAGTTCTTC.